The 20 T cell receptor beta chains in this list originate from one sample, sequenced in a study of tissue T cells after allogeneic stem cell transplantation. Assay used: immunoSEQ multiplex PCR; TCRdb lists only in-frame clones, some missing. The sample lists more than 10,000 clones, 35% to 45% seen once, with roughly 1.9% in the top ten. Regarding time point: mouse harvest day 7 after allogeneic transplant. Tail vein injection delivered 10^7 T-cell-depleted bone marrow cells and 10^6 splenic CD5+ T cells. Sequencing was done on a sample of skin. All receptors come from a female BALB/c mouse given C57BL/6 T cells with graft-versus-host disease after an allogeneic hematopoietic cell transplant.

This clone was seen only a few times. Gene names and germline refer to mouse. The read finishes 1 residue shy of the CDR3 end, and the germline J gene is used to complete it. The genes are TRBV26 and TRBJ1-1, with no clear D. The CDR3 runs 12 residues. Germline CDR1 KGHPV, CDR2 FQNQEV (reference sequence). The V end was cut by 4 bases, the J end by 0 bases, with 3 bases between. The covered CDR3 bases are TGTGCCAGCAGTCAGACAAACACAGAAGTCTTC. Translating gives CASSQTNTEVF. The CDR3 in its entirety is CASSQTNTEVFF.

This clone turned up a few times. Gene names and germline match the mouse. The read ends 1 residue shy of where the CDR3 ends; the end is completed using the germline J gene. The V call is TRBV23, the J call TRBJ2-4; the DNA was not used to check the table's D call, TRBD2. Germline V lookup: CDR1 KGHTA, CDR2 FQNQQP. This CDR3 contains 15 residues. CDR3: CSSSHPWGTQNTLYF. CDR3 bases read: TGCTCCAGCAGTCATCCCTGGGGGACTCAAAACACCTTGTAC.

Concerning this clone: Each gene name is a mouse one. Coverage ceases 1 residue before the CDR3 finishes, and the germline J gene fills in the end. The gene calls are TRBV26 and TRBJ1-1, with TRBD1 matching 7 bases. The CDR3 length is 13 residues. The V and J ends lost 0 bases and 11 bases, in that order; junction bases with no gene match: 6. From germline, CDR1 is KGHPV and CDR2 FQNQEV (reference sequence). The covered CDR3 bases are TGTGCCAGCAGTCTGTCACGGCAGGGGGTTGTCTTC. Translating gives CASSLSRQGVVF. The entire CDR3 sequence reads CASSLSRQGVVFF.

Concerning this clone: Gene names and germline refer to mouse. The sequenced CDR3 bases are TGTGCCAGCGGTGGAGGGGGGGGCGTGGACACCTTGTAC. It specifies CASGGGGGVDTLY. The entire CDR3 reads CASGGGGGVDTLYF. The chain carries TRBV13-2 and TRBJ2-4; 8 bases map to TRBD2. Coverage ceases 1 residue before the CDR3 finishes, and the germline J gene fills in the end. V shed 3 bases and J 7 bases; nucleotides not matched to a gene: 7. The length of the CDR3 is 14 residues. Germline V gene lookup returns CDR1 NNHNN and CDR2 SYGAGS (reference sequence).

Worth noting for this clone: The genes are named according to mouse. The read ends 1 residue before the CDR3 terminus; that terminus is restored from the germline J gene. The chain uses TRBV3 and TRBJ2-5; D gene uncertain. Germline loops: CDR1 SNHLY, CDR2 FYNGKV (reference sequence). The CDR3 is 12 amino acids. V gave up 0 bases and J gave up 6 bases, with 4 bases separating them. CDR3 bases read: TGTGCCAGCAGCTTAGCGGGGGACACCCAGTAC. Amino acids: CASSLAGDTQY. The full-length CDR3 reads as CASSLAGDTQYF.

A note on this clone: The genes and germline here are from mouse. CDR3: CASSLSRLSGNTLYF. The CDR3 bases that were read are TGTGCCAGCAGTCTGTCCAGGCTTTCTGGAAATACGCTCTAT. The J gene is TRBJ1-3, the V gene TRBV26; D unresolved. The CDR3 end lies 1 residue beyond the end of the read and is filled in from the germline J gene. Germline CDR1 is KGHPV and CDR2 is FQNQEV (reference sequence). Trimming stripped 0 bases from V and 0 bases from J, with 6 bases between. The CDR3 runs to 15 residues.

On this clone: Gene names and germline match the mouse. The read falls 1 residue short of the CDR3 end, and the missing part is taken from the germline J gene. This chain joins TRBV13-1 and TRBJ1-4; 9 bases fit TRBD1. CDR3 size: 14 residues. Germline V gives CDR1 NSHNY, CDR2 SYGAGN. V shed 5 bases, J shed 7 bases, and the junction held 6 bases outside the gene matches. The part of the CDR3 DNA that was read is TGTGCCAGCAGCCGGGACAGGGACGGCGAAAGATTATTT. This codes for CASSRDRDGERLF. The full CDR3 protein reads CASSRDRDGERLFF.

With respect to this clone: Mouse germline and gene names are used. The CDR3 region is CASSLGTGAHERLFF. CDR3 DNA (partial): TGTGCCAGCTCTCTCGGGACAGGGGCCCACGAAAGATTATTT. This sequence joins TRBV12-1 and TRBJ1-4; 10 bases map to TRBD1. The read is 1 residue too short to cover the CDR3 end, so that end is filled in from the germline J gene. There are 15 residues in the CDR3. Trimming at V came to 0 bases and at J to 6 bases, leaving 3 bases not matched to a gene. Germline-derived CDR1 and CDR2 are SGHSN and HYEKVE.

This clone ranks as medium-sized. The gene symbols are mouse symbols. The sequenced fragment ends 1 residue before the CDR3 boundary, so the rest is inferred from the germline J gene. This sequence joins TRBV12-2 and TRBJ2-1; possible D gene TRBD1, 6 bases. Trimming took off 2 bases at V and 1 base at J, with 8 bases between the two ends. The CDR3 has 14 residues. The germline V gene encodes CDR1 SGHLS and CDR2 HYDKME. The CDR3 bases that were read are TGTGCCAGCTCTCAGGGGACAAACTATGCTGAGCAGTTC. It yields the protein CASSQGTNYAEQF. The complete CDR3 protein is CASSQGTNYAEQFF.

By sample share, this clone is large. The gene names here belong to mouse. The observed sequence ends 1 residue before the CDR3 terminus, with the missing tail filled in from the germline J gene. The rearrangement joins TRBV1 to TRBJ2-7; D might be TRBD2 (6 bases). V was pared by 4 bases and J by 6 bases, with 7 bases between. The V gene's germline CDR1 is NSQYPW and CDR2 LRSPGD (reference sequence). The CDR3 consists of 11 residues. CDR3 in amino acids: CTCSGGVEQYF. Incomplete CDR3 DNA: TGCACCTGCAGTGGGGGGGTTGAACAGTAC.

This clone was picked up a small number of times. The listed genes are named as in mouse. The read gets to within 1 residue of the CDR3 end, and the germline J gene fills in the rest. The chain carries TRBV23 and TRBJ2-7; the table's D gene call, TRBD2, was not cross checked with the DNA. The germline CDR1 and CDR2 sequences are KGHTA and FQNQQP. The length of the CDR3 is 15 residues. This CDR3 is CSSSLGLGESYEQYF. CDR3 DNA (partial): TGCTCCAGCAGTCTCGGACTGGGGGAATCCTATGAACAGTAC.

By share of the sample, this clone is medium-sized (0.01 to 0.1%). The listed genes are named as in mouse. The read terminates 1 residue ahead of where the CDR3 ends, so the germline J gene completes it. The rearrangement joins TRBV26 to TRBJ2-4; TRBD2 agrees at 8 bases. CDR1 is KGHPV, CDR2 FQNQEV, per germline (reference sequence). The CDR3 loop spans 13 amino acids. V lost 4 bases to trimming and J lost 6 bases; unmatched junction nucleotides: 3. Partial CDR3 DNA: TGTGCCAGCAGTCGTACTGGGGGCAACACCTTGTAC. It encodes CASSRTGGNTLY. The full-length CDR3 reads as CASSRTGGNTLYF.

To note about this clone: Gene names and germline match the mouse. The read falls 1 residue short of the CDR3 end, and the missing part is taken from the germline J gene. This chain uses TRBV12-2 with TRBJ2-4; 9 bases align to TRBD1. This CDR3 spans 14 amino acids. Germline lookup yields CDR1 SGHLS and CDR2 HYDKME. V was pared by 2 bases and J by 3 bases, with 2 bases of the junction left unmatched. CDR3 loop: CASSPGTGQNTLYF. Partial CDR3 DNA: TGTGCCAGCTCTCCCGGGACAGGGCAAAACACCTTGTAC.

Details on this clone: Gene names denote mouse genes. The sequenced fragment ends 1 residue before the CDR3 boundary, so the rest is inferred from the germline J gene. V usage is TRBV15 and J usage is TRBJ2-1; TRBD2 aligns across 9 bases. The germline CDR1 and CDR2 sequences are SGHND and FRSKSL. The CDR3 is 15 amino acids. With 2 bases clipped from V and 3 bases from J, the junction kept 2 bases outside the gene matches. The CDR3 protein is CASSLPTGGYAEQFF. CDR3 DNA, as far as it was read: TGTGCCAGCAGTTTACCGACTGGGGGCTATGCTGAGCAGTTC.

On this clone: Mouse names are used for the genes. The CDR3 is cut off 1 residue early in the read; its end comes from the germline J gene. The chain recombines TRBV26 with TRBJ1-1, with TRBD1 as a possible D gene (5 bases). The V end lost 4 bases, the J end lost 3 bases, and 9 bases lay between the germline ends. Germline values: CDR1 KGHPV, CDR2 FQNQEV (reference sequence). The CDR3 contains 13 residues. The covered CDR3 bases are TGTGCCAGCAGTCGTGGGGGAGACACAGAAGTCTTC. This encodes CASSRGGDTEVF. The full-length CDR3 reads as CASSRGGDTEVFF.

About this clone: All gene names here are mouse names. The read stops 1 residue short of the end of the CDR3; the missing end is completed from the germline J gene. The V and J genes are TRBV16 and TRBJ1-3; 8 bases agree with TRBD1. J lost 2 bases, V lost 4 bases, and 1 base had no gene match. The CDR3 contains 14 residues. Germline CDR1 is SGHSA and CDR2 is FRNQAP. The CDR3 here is CASSSQGAGNTLYF. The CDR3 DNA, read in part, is TGTGCAAGCAGCTCACAGGGGGCTGGAAATACGCTCTAT.

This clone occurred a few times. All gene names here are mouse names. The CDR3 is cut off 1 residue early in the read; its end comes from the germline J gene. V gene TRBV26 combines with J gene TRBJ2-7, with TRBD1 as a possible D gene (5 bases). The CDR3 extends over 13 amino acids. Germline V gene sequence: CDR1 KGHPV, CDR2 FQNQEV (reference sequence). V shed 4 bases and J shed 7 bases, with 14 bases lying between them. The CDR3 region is CASSRSGRREQYF. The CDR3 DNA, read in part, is TGTGCCAGCAGTCGGTCAGGGAGAAGGGAACAGTAC.

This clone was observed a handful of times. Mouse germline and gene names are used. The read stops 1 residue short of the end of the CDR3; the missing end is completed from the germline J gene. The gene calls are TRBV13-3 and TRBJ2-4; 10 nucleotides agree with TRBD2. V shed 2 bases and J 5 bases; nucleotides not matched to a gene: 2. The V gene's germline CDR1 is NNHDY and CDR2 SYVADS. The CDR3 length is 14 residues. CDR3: CASSDWGGANTLYF. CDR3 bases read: TGTGCCAGCAGTGACTGGGGGGGCGCAAACACCTTGTAC.

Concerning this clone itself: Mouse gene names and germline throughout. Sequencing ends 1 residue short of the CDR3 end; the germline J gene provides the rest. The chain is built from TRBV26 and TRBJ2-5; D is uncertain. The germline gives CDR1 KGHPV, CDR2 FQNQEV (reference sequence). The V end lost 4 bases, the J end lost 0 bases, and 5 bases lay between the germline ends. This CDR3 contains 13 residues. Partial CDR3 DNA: TGTGCCAGCAGTCGTCAAAACCAAGACACCCAGTAC. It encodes CASSRQNQDTQY. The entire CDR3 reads CASSRQNQDTQYF.

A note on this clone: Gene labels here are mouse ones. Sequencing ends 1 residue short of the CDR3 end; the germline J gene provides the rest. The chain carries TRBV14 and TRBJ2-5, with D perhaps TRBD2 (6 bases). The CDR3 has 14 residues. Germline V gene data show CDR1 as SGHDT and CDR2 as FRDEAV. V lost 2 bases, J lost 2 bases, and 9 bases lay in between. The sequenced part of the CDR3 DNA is TGTGCCAGCAGTTTACGGGGGGTCCAAGACACCCAGTAC. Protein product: CASSLRGVQDTQY. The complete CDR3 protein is CASSLRGVQDTQYF.